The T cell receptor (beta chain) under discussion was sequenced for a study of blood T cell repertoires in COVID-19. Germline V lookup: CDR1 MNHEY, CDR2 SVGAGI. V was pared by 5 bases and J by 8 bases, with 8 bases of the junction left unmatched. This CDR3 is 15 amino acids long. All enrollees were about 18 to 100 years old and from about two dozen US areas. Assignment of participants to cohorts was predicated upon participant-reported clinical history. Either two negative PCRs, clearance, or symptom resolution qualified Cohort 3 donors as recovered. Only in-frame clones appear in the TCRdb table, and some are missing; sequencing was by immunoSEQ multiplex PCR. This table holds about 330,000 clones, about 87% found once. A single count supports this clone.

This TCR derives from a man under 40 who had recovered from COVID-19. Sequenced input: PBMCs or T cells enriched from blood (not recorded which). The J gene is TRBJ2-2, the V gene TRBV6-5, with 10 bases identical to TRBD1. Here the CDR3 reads CASSTGQGFWGELFF. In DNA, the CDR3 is TGTGCCAGCAGTACGGGACAGGGGTTCTGGGGGGAGCTGTTTTTT.